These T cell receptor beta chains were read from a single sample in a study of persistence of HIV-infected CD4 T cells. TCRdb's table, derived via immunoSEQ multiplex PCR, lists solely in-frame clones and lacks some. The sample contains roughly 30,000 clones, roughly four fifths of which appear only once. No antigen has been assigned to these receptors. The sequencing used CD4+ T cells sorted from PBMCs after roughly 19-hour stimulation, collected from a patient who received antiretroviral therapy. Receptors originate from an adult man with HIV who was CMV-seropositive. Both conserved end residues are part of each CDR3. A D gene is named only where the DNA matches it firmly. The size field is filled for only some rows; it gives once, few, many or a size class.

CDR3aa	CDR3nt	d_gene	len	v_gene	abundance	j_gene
CASSTQYQQDRRTEAFF	TGTGCCAGTAGTACCCAATACCAACAGGACCGAAGGACTGAAGCTTTCTTT	.	17	TRBV19	once	TRBJ1-1
CASTAVTEAFF	TGTGCCAGCACGGCAGTCACTGAAGCTTTCTTT	.	11	TRBV7-9	.	TRBJ1-1
CASTKDRSPNSPLHF	TGTGCCAGCACCAAAGACAGGTCCCCAAATTCACCCCTCCACTTT	.	15	TRBV28	.	TRBJ1-6
CASSARQGPGELFF	TGTGCCAGCAGCGCACGCCAGGGCCCCGGGGAGCTGTTTTTT	.	14	TRBV7-9	.	TRBJ2-2
CASSLRNLSNQPQHF	TGTGCCAGCAGCCTCCGTAACTTGAGCAATCAGCCCCAGCATTTT	.	15	TRBV6-5	.	TRBJ1-5
CASIKGGTGVNYGYTF	TGTGCCAGCATTAAAGGTGGGACAGGGGTTAACTATGGCTACACCTTC	TRBD1	16	TRBV28	.	TRBJ1-2
CASSQDPRSTDTQYF	TGCGCCAGCAGCCAAGACCCCCGGAGCACAGATACGCAGTATTTT	.	15	TRBV4-1	.	TRBJ2-3
CAITPGQGAGNTIYF	TGTGCCATCACTCCGGGACAGGGGGCTGGAAACACCATATATTTT	TRBD1	15	TRBV10-3	.	TRBJ1-3
CASSPGGGGDTQYF	TGTGCCAGCTCACCGGGGGGAGGAGGAGATACGCAGTATTTT	.	14	TRBV18	.	TRBJ2-3
CASSVGSYNEQFF	TGTGCCAGCAGCGTAGGTAGCTACAATGAGCAGTTCTTC	.	13	TRBV9	.	TRBJ2-1